These T cell receptor beta chains were read from a single sample in a study of PD-1 blockade in classical Hodgkin lymphoma. Some clones are missing from TCRdb's copy, which holds only in-frame ones; the method was immunoSEQ multiplex PCR. The data contain some 93,000 clones, roughly 92% of them seen just once; the ten biggest clones take up 2.8%. The sequenced sample was peripheral blood mononuclear cells (PBMCs), obtained at baseline. The receptors come from a human donor with classical Hodgkin lymphoma. Both conserved end residues are part of each CDR3. The D gene is left open where the match is weak. Not every row has a clone size; where given, it reads once, few, many or a size class.

V	J	D	size	CDR3	DNA
TRBV18	TRBJ1-1	-	-	CASSRGHGDHLTGNTEAFF	TGTGCCAGCTCACGCGGCCACGGTGATCACCTGACAGGGAACACTGAAGCTTTCTTT
TRBV29-1	TRBJ2-3	TRBD2	few	CSVAAGGPDTQYF	TGCAGCGTTGCAGCGGGAGGGCCAGATACGCAGTATTTT
TRBV5-8	TRBJ1-3	-	-	CASSEVWISGNTIYF	TGTGCCAGCAGCGAGGTTTGGATTTCTGGAAACACCATATATTTT
TRBV28	TRBJ2-7	TRBD1	-	CASSLRGRDRGFQQYF	TGTGCCAGCAGTCTCCGTGGCCGGGACAGGGGGTTCCAGCAGTACTTC
TRBV28	TRBJ2-7	TRBD1	once	CASSTGSQYEQYF	TGTGCCAGCTCGACAGGGTCTCAGTACGAGCAGTACTTC
TRBV27	TRBJ1-2	-	few	CASTERGARGYGYTF	TGTGCCAGCACCGAAAGGGGGGCGCGAGGGTACGGCTACACCTTC
TRBV25-1	TRBJ1-1	TRBD1	-	CASRLRGHSTEAFF	TGTGCCAGCAGGCTCAGGGGGCATAGCACTGAAGCTTTCTTT
TRBV28	TRBJ2-4	TRBD1	once	CASSFPNSRPDRARWIQYF	TGTGCCAGCAGTTTCCCCAACTCCCGACCCGACAGGGCTCGTTGGATTCAGTACTTC
TRBV27	TRBJ1-2	TRBD1	once	CASSGQGFYGYTF	TGTGCCAGCAGCGGACAGGGTTTCTATGGCTACACCTTC
TRBV6-1	TRBJ1-1	-	-	CASSLHNTEAFF	TGTGCCAGCAGCCTACATAACACTGAAGCTTTCTTT
TRBV18	TRBJ1-5	-	-	CASSPVVRDQPQHF	TGTGCCAGCTCACCAGTGGTGAGGGATCAGCCCCAGCATTTT
TRBV5-1	TRBJ2-1	-	-	CASLTEGAGEQFF	TGCGCCAGCCTGACCGAGGGAGCCGGTGAGCAGTTCTTC
TRBV27	TRBJ1-1	-	-	CASSFEGPDREAFF	TGTGCCAGCAGTTTTGAGGGTCCGGACAGAGAAGCTTTCTTT
TRBV7-9	TRBJ2-1	TRBD1	-	CASSPPGTGWGNEQFF	TGTGCCAGCAGCCCCCCCGGGACAGGGTGGGGAAATGAGCAGTTCTTC
TRBV7-9	TRBJ1-1	-	-	CASSLNTEAFF	TGTGCCAGCAGCTTAAACACTGAAGCTTTCTTT
TRBV7-9	TRBJ1-4	-	-	CASSLYQGRGNEKLFF	TGTGCCAGCAGCTTATACCAGGGCAGAGGTAATGAAAAACTGTTTTTT
TRBV4-1	TRBJ2-4	TRBD1	-	CASSPTGSLAKNIQYF	TGCGCCAGCAGCCCGACAGGGTCCCTAGCCAAAAACATTCAGTACTTC
TRBV10-2	TRBJ2-2	TRBD1	-	CASSPVGQGGTGELFF	TGCGCCAGCAGTCCGGTGGGACAGGGTGGGACCGGGGAGCTGTTTTTT
TRBV5-1	TRBJ2-3	TRBD2	-	CASSLLAGVGDTQYF	TGCGCCAGCAGCTTACTAGCGGGAGTTGGAGATACGCAGTATTTT
TRBV28	TRBJ2-7	-	-	CASSPDGSSYEQYF	TGTGCCAGCAGTCCAGACGGGAGCTCCTACGAGCAGTACTTC
TRBV11-2	TRBJ2-7	-	-	CASRGAGGSYEQYF	TGTGCCAGCAGGGGTGCGGGTGGCTCCTACGAGCAGTACTTC
TRBV19	TRBJ2-5	TRBD2	-	CASRRTSGFLETQYF	TGTGCCAGTAGACGGACTAGCGGGTTTTTAGAGACCCAGTACTTC
TRBV28	TRBJ1-1	-	-	CASSLLTQNTEAFF	TGTGCCAGCAGCCTCTTGACACAGAACACTGAAGCTTTCTTT
TRBV28	TRBJ2-7	TRBD1	once	CASSPQSPTGGISYEQYF	TGTGCCAGCAGTCCGCAATCCCCGACAGGGGGCATCTCCTACGAGCAGTACTTC
TRBV6-1	TRBJ2-7	TRBD1	-	CASSKGTGGGYEQYF	TGTGCCAGCAGTAAGGGAACAGGGGGTGGCTACGAGCAGTACTTC
TRBV14	TRBJ1-1	-	-	CASSQVGAAEAFF	TGTGCCAGCAGCCAAGTCGGAGCCGCTGAAGCTTTCTTT
TRBV9	TRBJ2-7	TRBD2	-	CASSVGLAGSYEQYF	TGTGCCAGCAGCGTAGGACTAGCGGGATCCTACGAGCAGTACTTC
TRBV10-3	TRBJ1-1	-	few	CAIRRGEGNTEAFF	TGTGCCATCAGGAGGGGGGAAGGGAACACTGAAGCTTTCTTT
TRBV28	TRBJ1-1	-	-	CASLRTVDTEAFF	TGTGCCAGCCTACGGACAGTCGACACTGAAGCTTTCTTT
TRBV5-1	TRBJ1-1	-	-	CASSLDRSLYTEAFF	TGCGCCAGCAGCTTGGACAGGTCTCTTTACACTGAAGCTTTCTTT
TRBV7-8	TRBJ2-3	-	-	CASSGLYGRTDTQYF	TGTGCCAGCAGCGGACTCTACGGTCGCACAGATACGCAGTATTTT
TRBV5-4	TRBJ2-1	-	-	CASSLEGRGFYNEQFF	TGTGCCAGCAGCTTGGAGGGCAGGGGTTTCTACAATGAGCAGTTCTTC
TRBV23-1	TRBJ2-7	TRBD1	-	CASSQAAGTGIYEQYF	TGCGCCAGCAGTCAAGCAGCCGGGACAGGGATCTACGAGCAGTACTTC
TRBV7-2	TRBJ2-1	-	once	CASSLVALGVYNEQFF	TGTGCCAGCAGCTTAGTCGCCCTCGGCGTTTACAATGAGCAGTTCTTC
TRBV5-6	TRBJ2-7	TRBD1	-	CASRRPGQGAREQYF	TGTGCCAGCAGACGGCCGGGACAGGGGGCTCGGGAGCAGTACTTC
TRBV30	TRBJ2-3	-	-	CAWIRPGAGNTQYF	TGTGCCTGGATTAGGCCCGGAGCAGGGAATACGCAGTATTTT
TRBV29-1	TRBJ2-7	TRBD2	-	CSGKTSGYEQYF	TGCAGCGGCAAGACTAGCGGATACGAGCAGTACTTC
TRBV4-2	TRBJ2-7	TRBD2	-	CASSQVREGRYEQYF	TGTGCCAGCAGCCAAGTGCGGGAGGGCCGCTACGAGCAGTACTTC
TRBV5-1	TRBJ1-1	TRBD1	once	CASSPTGVNTEAFF	TGCGCCAGCAGCCCGACAGGGGTGAACACTGAAGCTTTCTTT
TRBV7-9	TRBJ2-7	-	-	CASSDRGEQYF	TGTGCCAGCAGCGATAGGGGCGAGCAGTACTTC
TRBV7-8	TRBJ1-2	TRBD1	-	CASSFRGSINYGYTF	TGTGCCAGCAGCTTCAGGGGGAGTATTAACTATGGCTACACCTTC
TRBV5-4	TRBJ2-3	-	-	CASSPEIRDTQYF	TGTGCCAGCAGCCCGGAAATCCGGGATACGCAGTATTTT
TRBV7-8	TRBJ1-5	-	once	CASSLARDTGNQPQHF	TGTGCCAGCAGCTTAGCCAGGGACACCGGCAATCAGCCCCAGCATTTT
TRBV7-6	TRBJ1-5	-	-	CASSPLANSNQPQHF	TGTGCCAGCAGCCCGCTGGCAAATAGCAATCAGCCCCAGCATTTT
TRBV9	TRBJ1-1	-	-	CASSPRTRVPSLNTEAFF	TGTGCCAGCAGCCCACGAACGCGGGTACCATCGTTGAACACTGAAGCTTTCTTT
TRBV7-9	TRBJ2-3	TRBD1	-	CASSFYRGLGTDTQYF	TGTGCCAGCAGCTTTTATAGGGGGCTGGGCACAGATACGCAGTATTTT
TRBV6-5	TRBJ1-4	-	-	CASSYSYGTNEKLFF	TGTGCCAGCAGTTACTCTTACGGGACTAATGAAAAACTGTTTTTT
TRBV6-1	TRBJ1-1	TRBD1	-	CASSVSKDRTEAFF	TGTGCCAGCAGTGTATCGAAGGACAGGACCGAAGCTTTCTTT
TRBV6-4	TRBJ2-1	-	few	CASGMEWPNEQFF	TGTGCCAGCGGGATGGAGTGGCCCAATGAGCAGTTCTTC
TRBV30	TRBJ2-3	-	-	CAWSVQGADTQYF	TGTGCCTGGAGTGTACAGGGCGCAGATACGCAGTATTTT
TRBV6-1	TRBJ1-1	-	-	CASSDLGGRIEAFF	TGTGCCAGCAGTGATTTGGGGGGAAGGATTGAAGCTTTCTTT
TRBV6-6	TRBJ1-5	TRBD1	-	CASSSDRVRQPQHF	TGTGCCAGCAGCTCAGACAGGGTGCGACAGCCCCAGCATTTT
TRBV5-6	TRBJ1-2	-	-	CASSWGSGGEGYTF	TGTGCCAGCAGCTGGGGCTCGGGGGGAGAAGGCTACACCTTC
TRBV5-1	TRBJ2-7	TRBD2	-	CARCLGLAGPQPYEQYF	TGCGCCCGCTGCCTCGGACTAGCGGGACCTCAACCCTACGAGCAGTACTTC
TRBV14	TRBJ2-2	TRBD2	-	CASSLRGLAGRGYNTGELFF	TGTGCCAGCAGCCTTCGAGGACTAGCGGGACGTGGGTACAACACCGGGGAGCTGTTTTTT
TRBV19	TRBJ2-5	-	-	CASSIIGLETQYF	TGTGCCAGTAGTATAATAGGGTTGGAGACCCAGTACTTC
TRBV6-6	TRBJ1-4	-	-	CASSRGRNEKLFF	TGTGCCAGCAGCAGGGGACGCAATGAAAAACTGTTTTTT
TRBV25-1	TRBJ2-3	-	once	CASSYTSSDTQYF	TGTGCCAGCAGCTACACTAGTTCAGATACGCAGTATTTT
TRBV27	TRBJ2-5	-	-	CASSFWSATQETQYF	TGTGCCAGCAGTTTCTGGAGCGCGACACAAGAGACCCAGTACTTC